These T cell receptor beta chains were read from a single sample in a study of cytomegalovirus exposure and HLA in healthy donors. This table comes from immunoSEQ multiplex PCR, and its TCRdb copy is limited to in-frame clones, with some not included. Seen in this sample are 30,000 to 45,000 clones; the ten most common clones hold approximately 9%. The sequenced material came from PBMCs. Receptor source: a middle-aged man in good health and CMV-seropositive. Each CDR3 is given with its conserved first and last residue. Each record gives: D gene, J gene, V gene, CDR3 protein, CDR3 DNA. The D gene is left open where the match is weak.

D: -
J: TRBJ2-5
V: TRBV5-1
CDR3: CASSLQGGAGPETQYF
DNA: TGCGCCAGCAGCCTCCAGGGGGGCGCTGGACCGGAGACCCAGTACTTC

D: -
J: TRBJ2-7
V: TRBV5-1
CDR3: CASSPGEGQTYEQYF
DNA: TGCGCCAGCAGCCCGGGGGAGGGACAAACCTACGAGCAGTACTTC

D: -
J: TRBJ1-2
V: TRBV12-5
CDR3: CASARGPGYGYTF
DNA: TGTGCTAGTGCCCGAGGTCCGGGGTATGGCTACACCTTC

D: TRBD2
J: TRBJ2-1
V: TRBV7-7
CDR3: CASSLALAGPNEQFF
DNA: TGTGCTAGCAGCTTAGCACTAGCGGGCCCCAATGAGCAGTTCTTC

D: -
J: TRBJ2-7
V: TRBV28
CDR3: CASSLYGGSSYEQYF
DNA: TGTGCCAGCAGTTTATACGGGGGAAGCTCCTACGAGCAGTACTTC

D: TRBD1
J: TRBJ2-7
V: TRBV5-1
CDR3: CASSIDRAEQYF
DNA: TGCGCCAGCAGCATCGACAGGGCCGAGCAGTACTTC

D: -
J: TRBJ1-2
V: TRBV7-2
CDR3: CASSYYREWGYGYTF
DNA: TGTGCCAGCAGCTATTACAGGGAATGGGGTTATGGCTACACCTTC

D: TRBD2
J: TRBJ2-4
V: TRBV5-4
CDR3: CASSSGGAQNIQYF
DNA: TGTGCCAGCAGCTCGGGGGGGGCCCAAAACATTCAGTACTTC

D: -
J: TRBJ2-7
V: TRBV28
CDR3: CASSFLTRTYEQYF
DNA: TGTGCCAGCAGTTTTCTCACTAGGACCTACGAGCAGTACTTC

D: TRBD1
J: TRBJ1-3
V: TRBV28
CDR3: CATGGVGTGANTIYF
DNA: TGTGCCACCGGAGGGGTTGGGACAGGGGCAAACACCATATATTTT

D: -
J: TRBJ2-7
V: TRBV5-1
CDR3: CASTPPGEYEQYF
DNA: TGCGCCAGCACCCCTCCAGGGGAATACGAGCAGTACTTC

D: TRBD2
J: TRBJ2-2
V: TRBV18
CDR3: CASSPLLAGENTGELFF
DNA: TGTGCCAGCTCACCGCTACTAGCGGGGGAGAACACCGGGGAGCTGTTTTTT

D: -
J: TRBJ2-5
V: TRBV7-8
CDR3: CASSLGSTRQETQYF
DNA: TGTGCCAGCAGCTTAGGCTCTACGAGGCAAGAGACCCAGTACTTC

D: -
J: TRBJ2-5
V: TRBV7-8
CDR3: CASSQGARETQYF
DNA: TGTGCCAGCAGCCAAGGGGCCCGCGAGACCCAGTACTTC

D: TRBD1
J: TRBJ2-1
V: TRBV4-1
CDR3: CASSPPKGAGVYNEQFF
DNA: TGCGCCAGCAGCCCCCCGAAGGGGGCAGGGGTTTACAATGAGCAGTTCTTC

D: -
J: TRBJ2-7
V: TRBV29-1
CDR3: CSVELGGGEQYF
DNA: TGCAGCGTTGAATTAGGAGGGGGCGAGCAGTACTTC

D: -
J: TRBJ2-2
V: TRBV19
CDR3: CASSPQTGTGELFF
DNA: TGTGCCAGTAGCCCACAAACAGGAACCGGGGAGCTGTTTTTT

D: -
J: TRBJ2-2
V: TRBV19
CDR3: CASSPLRLGPNTGELFF
DNA: TGTGCCAGTAGTCCACTCCGACTAGGTCCCAACACCGGGGAGCTGTTTTTT

D: -
J: TRBJ2-2
V: TRBV7-9
CDR3: CASTGQGFPGELFF
DNA: TGTGCCAGCACGGGTCAGGGGTTTCCGGGGGAGCTGTTTTTT

D: TRBD2
J: TRBJ2-7
V: TRBV29-1
CDR3: CSVETLAGVGEQYF
DNA: TGCAGCGTCGAGACCCTAGCGGGAGTAGGTGAGCAGTACTTC

D: -
J: TRBJ1-2
V: TRBV9
CDR3: CASSVGVGQFYGYTF
DNA: TGTGCCAGCAGCGTAGGGGTTGGACAGTTTTATGGCTACACCTTC

D: TRBD1
J: TRBJ2-3
V: TRBV29-1
CDR3: CSVESWGQITDTQYF
DNA: TGCAGCGTTGAATCATGGGGACAGATCACAGATACGCAGTATTTT

D: TRBD2
J: TRBJ2-7
V: TRBV7-9
CDR3: CASSSPGTSGDEQYF
DNA: TGCGCCAGCAGCTCGCCGGGGACTAGCGGGGACGAGCAGTACTTC

D: TRBD1
J: TRBJ2-1
V: TRBV11-2
CDR3: CASSPRRDRGSNEQFF
DNA: TGTGCCAGCAGCCCCCGCCGGGACAGGGGCAGTAATGAGCAGTTCTTC

D: TRBD2
J: TRBJ2-1
V: TRBV18
CDR3: CASSPVRLAANNEQFF
DNA: TGTGCCAGCTCACCCGTTCGGCTAGCGGCCAACAATGAGCAGTTCTTC

D: TRBD1
J: TRBJ1-5
V: TRBV6-1
CDR3: CASSGPFRTGSNQPQHF
DNA: TGTGCCAGCAGTGGCCCATTTCGGACAGGGAGCAATCAGCCCCAGCATTTT

D: TRBD1
J: TRBJ2-1
V: TRBV6-1
CDR3: CASRRGQGANFEQFF
DNA: TGTGCCAGCAGGCGCGGACAGGGGGCGAATTTTGAGCAGTTCTTC

D: TRBD1
J: TRBJ2-6
V: TRBV5-1
CDR3: CASSSWGQGAPGANVLTF
DNA: TGCGCCAGCAGCTCGTGGGGACAGGGGGCGCCTGGGGCCAACGTCCTGACTTTC

D: TRBD2
J: TRBJ2-5
V: TRBV5-1
CDR3: CATASGRSTETQYF
DNA: TGCGCCACCGCTAGCGGGAGGAGCACGGAGACCCAGTACTTC

D: -
J: TRBJ1-2
V: TRBV27
CDR3: CASRSGGTYGYTF
DNA: TGTGCCAGCAGGAGTGGGGGGACCTATGGCTACACCTTC

D: -
J: TRBJ2-4
V: TRBV6-6
CDR3: CASSPGAYIQYF
DNA: TGTGCCAGCAGTCCAGGGGCCTACATTCAGTACTTC

D: TRBD1
J: TRBJ1-1
V: TRBV30
CDR3: CAWTTRDRVTEAFF
DNA: TGTGCCTGGACCACACGGGACAGGGTCACTGAAGCTTTCTTT

D: TRBD2
J: TRBJ2-4
V: TRBV13
CDR3: CASSLVLAGEKNIQYF
DNA: TGTGCCAGCAGCTTAGTACTAGCGGGAGAAAAAAACATTCAGTACTTC

D: -
J: TRBJ2-3
V: TRBV7-3
CDR3: CASSFSPSTDTQYF
DNA: TGTGCCAGCAGCTTTTCCCCCTCCACAGATACGCAGTATTTT

D: TRBD2
J: TRBJ2-1
V: TRBV10-1
CDR3: CASREGLAGAYNEQFF
DNA: TGCGCCAGCAGGGAGGGGCTAGCGGGAGCGTACAATGAGCAGTTCTTC

D: -
J: TRBJ2-7
V: TRBV5-8
CDR3: CASSRKGRGEQYF
DNA: TGTGCCAGCAGCCGCAAAGGTCGGGGAGAGCAGTACTTC

D: -
J: TRBJ1-5
V: TRBV15
CDR3: CATSRDLTFQINQPQHF
DNA: TGTGCCACCAGCAGAGACTTGACATTTCAAATCAATCAGCCCCAGCATTTT

D: -
J: TRBJ2-1
V: TRBV7-3
CDR3: CASSLLPLSNEQFF
DNA: TGTGCCAGCAGCCTACTTCCTTTGAGCAATGAGCAGTTCTTC

D: TRBD2
J: TRBJ2-1
V: TRBV4-3
CDR3: CASSQGLAGRSEQFF
DNA: TGCGCCAGCAGCCAGGGACTAGCGGGACGGAGTGAGCAGTTCTTC

D: -
J: TRBJ2-3
V: TRBV2
CDR3: CASSDQGGISTDTQYF
DNA: TGTGCCAGCAGCGACCAGGGCGGCATAAGCACAGATACGCAGTATTTT

D: TRBD1
J: TRBJ2-7
V: TRBV5-1
CDR3: CASSLRTGFIHEQYF
DNA: TGCGCCAGCAGCCTGCGGACAGGTTTTATTCACGAGCAGTACTTC

D: -
J: TRBJ2-4
V: TRBV4-1
CDR3: CASSPGSLNIQYF
DNA: TGCGCCAGCAGCCCGGGGTCATTAAACATTCAGTACTTC

D: -
J: TRBJ2-3
V: TRBV18
CDR3: CASSPPGQTVTDTQYF
DNA: TGTGCCAGCTCACCACCTGGACAGACTGTCACAGATACGCAGTATTTT

D: TRBD1
J: TRBJ1-3
V: TRBV19
CDR3: CASSRGTGSPSSGNTIYF
DNA: TGTGCCAGTAGTCGCGGGACAGGGTCCCCCTCCTCTGGAAACACCATATATTTT

D: -
J: TRBJ2-5
V: TRBV11-3
CDR3: CASSLVVASETQYF
DNA: TGTGCCAGCAGCTTAGTTGTGGCATCGGAGACCCAGTACTTC

D: TRBD2
J: TRBJ2-1
V: TRBV5-1
CDR3: CASSLGLAGGPTNEQFF
DNA: TGCGCCAGCAGCTTGGGACTAGCGGGAGGGCCGACGAATGAGCAGTTCTTC

D: TRBD2
J: TRBJ2-1
V: TRBV14
CDR3: CASSPTSGVEQFF
DNA: TGTGCCAGCAGCCCAACTAGCGGGGTTGAGCAGTTCTTC

D: -
J: TRBJ2-2
V: TRBV27
CDR3: CASSFQMPKNTGELFF
DNA: TGTGCCAGCAGTTTTCAGATGCCGAAGAACACCGGGGAGCTGTTTTTT

D: TRBD1
J: TRBJ1-5
V: TRBV5-4
CDR3: CASSLEGAYQPQHF
DNA: TGTGCCAGCAGCTTGGAGGGGGCGTATCAGCCCCAGCATTTT

D: TRBD2
J: TRBJ2-3
V: TRBV14
CDR3: CASSQVLAGTDTQYF
DNA: TGTGCCAGCAGCCAAGTACTAGCGGGCACAGATACGCAGTATTTT

D: -
J: TRBJ2-5
V: TRBV7-3
CDR3: CASSLTGGGYETQYF
DNA: TGTGCCAGCAGCTTAACGGGAGGAGGTTATGAGACCCAGTACTTC

D: -
J: TRBJ2-3
V: TRBV9
CDR3: CASSDSPYTDTQYF
DNA: TGTGCCAGCAGCGACAGTCCCTACACAGATACGCAGTATTTT

D: -
J: TRBJ1-4
V: TRBV5-6
CDR3: CASSLTGGLNEKLFF
DNA: TGTGCCAGCAGTTTGACCGGAGGACTTAATGAAAAACTGTTTTTT

D: TRBD2
J: TRBJ2-2
V: TRBV4-2
CDR3: CASSQESSGTNTGELFF
DNA: TGTGCCAGCAGCCAAGAAAGTAGCGGGACGAACACCGGGGAGCTGTTTTTT